Below, 21 T cell receptor beta chains from the same sample are listed, as sequenced in a study of CD8 T cells in Susac syndrome (dated by TCRdb to the late 2010s). The library was obtained by the immunoSEQ multiplex PCR assay. RNA was extracted using the RNeasy kit, and about 0.5 to 1 microgram was reverse transcribed with random hexamers. Through fastp at Q25 and MiXCR, TCRdb rebuilt clones from the public reads, retaining in-frame beta chains. Records with the same CDR3 protein are collapsed into one entry carrying the most frequent genes and DNA. The sample data list about 120,000 distinct CDR3 sequences, and roughly 91% of these were observed just once. Jointly, the top ten make up more than 0.13% of the sample. The sequenced sample was CD4+ T cells from PBMCs. The receptors come from a human donor in good health.

The chain joins TRBV7-2 to TRBJ2-1; no firm D call. V was trimmed by 3 bases and J by 0 bases, leaving 12 bases between them. Germline V gene data show CDR1 as SGHTA and CDR2 as FQGNSA. This CDR3 spans 16 amino acids. CDR3 sequence reads: CASSLSAESSYNEQFF. CDR3 nucleotide sequence: TGTGCCAGCAGCTTGTCAGCTGAGAGCTCCTACAATGAGCAGTTCTTC.

The V call is TRBV12-3 or TRBV12-4, the J call TRBJ2-1; 12 bases are shared with TRBD2. The junction had 8 bases not matched to a gene; V was cut back by 5 bases and J by 9 bases. CDR3 length equals 15 residues. The CDR3 loop reads CASSHSSGGAREQFF. The CDR3 DNA reads TGTGCCAGCAGTCACTCTAGCGGGGGGGCCCGTGAGCAGTTCTTC.

This chain connects TRBV18 to TRBJ2-7; D perhaps matches TRBD1 (5 bases). The V gene lost 3 bases and the J gene lost 6 bases, with 21 bases spanning the gap. Germline V gene sequence: CDR1 KGHSH, CDR2 LQKENI. This CDR3 comprises 16 residues. CDR3 in amino acids: CASSPLGRTDAGEQYF. CDR3 nucleotide sequence: TGTGCCAGCTCACCGTTGGGGCGGACGGACGCCGGCGAGCAGTACTTC.

The J gene is TRBJ1-5, the V gene TRBV3-1; D remains ambiguous. Germline V gene data show CDR1 as LGHDT and CDR2 as YNNKEL (reference sequence). Trimming cost V 0 bases and J 4 bases, with 10 bases left between them. The CDR3 is 15 amino acids. This CDR3 reads CASSQDRAANQPQHF. The CDR3 DNA is TGTGCCAGCAGCCAAGATCGGGCAGCGAATCAGCCCCAGCATTTT.

In the case of this clonotype: No conserved phenylalanine or tryptophan is present at the end of the CDR3, so a read error is the likely explanation. The chain has TRBV9 and TRBJ2-7; D gene ambiguous. The length of the CDR3 is 14 residues. Trimming removed 2 bases at V and 6 bases at J, with 15 bases between. Germline CDR1 and CDR2: SGDLS and YYNGEE. The CDR3 protein is CASSVEQMLGEQYL. The CDR3 DNA sequence: TGTGCCAGCAGCGTGGAGCAGATGCTCGGCGAGCAGTACCTC.

This chain joins TRBV6-2 or TRBV6-3 and TRBJ2-1; no reliable D call. CDR3 length: 21 residues. V gave up 6 bases and J gave up 0 bases, with 30 bases separating them. Germline CDR1 MNHEY, CDR2 SVGEGT. The CDR3 DNA follows: TGTGCCAGCAGCCCCGTAGGGTCAACTCGAGGTTCGCGATACTCCTACAATGAGCAGTTCTTC. It specifies CASSPVGSTRGSRYSYNEQFF.

This sequence joins TRBV9 and TRBJ2-2; D may be TRBD2 (7 bases). The CDR3 covers 17 residues. The V gene's germline CDR1 is SGDLS and CDR2 YYNGEE. Trimming removed 3 bases from V and 6 bases from J, with 21 bases in between. The CDR3 spells CASSEGEGGEIAGELFF. CDR3 coding DNA: TGTGCCAGCAGCGAGGGGGAAGGGGGGGAGATTGCCGGGGAGCTGTTTTTT. Based on the CDR3 plus reference TRBV9 and TRBJ2-2, the full variable domain is DSGVTQTPKHLITATGQRVTLRCSPRSGDLSVYWYQQSLDQGLQFLIQYYNGEERAKGNILERFSAQQFPDLHSELNLSSLELGDSALYFCASSEGEGGEIAGELFFGEGSRLTVL.

This chain connects TRBV9 to TRBJ2-1, with D possibly being TRBD1 (5 bases). The germline V and J ends were trimmed by 0 bases and 8 bases, with 21 bases remaining between them. Germline CDR1 and CDR2: SGDLS and YYNGEE. This CDR3 region has 17 residues. As DNA, the CDR3 is TGTGCCAGCAGCGTAGGAGGAGTGGCAGGGCCCTTCGATGAGCAGTTCTTC. Encoded protein: CASSVGGVAGPFDEQFF.

The count of this clonotype is one. The rearrangement uses TRBV5-6 and TRBJ1-2, with D possibly TRBD1 on 6 matching bases. Germline V CDR1 and CDR2: SGHDT, YYEEEE. The CDR3 is 12 residues long. V lost 4 bases to trimming and J lost 5 bases, with 9 bases between them. For the CDR3, the DNA is TGTGCCAGCAGCGAGGGGACATATGGCTACACCTTC. Its translation: CASSEGTYGYTF.

The chain recombines TRBV25-1 with TRBJ2-1; D may correspond to TRBD1 or TRBD2 (5 bases each). There are 13 residues in the CDR3. The V end was cut by 6 bases, the J end by 5 bases, with 11 bases between. Per the germline V gene, CDR1 is MGHDK and CDR2 is SYGVNS. The CDR3 loop is CASRGVGNNEQFF. In nucleotides, the CDR3 is TGTGCCAGCAGGGGGGTCGGAAACAATGAGCAGTTCTTC.

The CDR3 DNA follows: TGTGCCAGCAGCCAAGAGCAGGGGACCCTCTATGGCTACACCTTC. Its protein is CASSQEQGTLYGYTF. The chain links TRBV3-1 to TRBJ1-2; the D gene is possibly TRBD1 (6 bases). Germline loops: CDR1 LGHDT, CDR2 YNNKEL (reference sequence). Trimming removed 0 bases at V and 4 bases at J, with 12 bases between. This CDR3 contains 15 residues.

V gene TRBV12-3 or TRBV12-4 combines with J gene TRBJ2-3; 10 bases map to TRBD2. The CDR3 runs 18 residues. V gave up 6 bases and J gave up 2 bases; unmatched junction bases: 14. The CDR3 region has the DNA TGTGCCAGCAGCAAAACAGGGCGACTAGCGGGCAACACAGATACGCAGTATTTT. It yields the protein CASSKTGRLAGNTDTQYF.

The J gene is TRBJ1-4, the V gene TRBV7-2; tentative D call: TRBD1 (5 bases). V dropped 1 base and J dropped 0 bases, with 9 bases sitting between them. Germline CDR1 and CDR2: SGHTA and FQGNSA. The CDR3 loop spans 16 amino acids. The CDR3 is CASSLDGTATNEKLFF. In DNA, the CDR3 is TGTGCCAGCAGCTTAGACGGGACGGCAACTAATGAAAAACTGTTTTTT.

The chain recombines TRBV11-2 with TRBJ2-1; D remains unclear. V was clipped by 0 bases and J by 6 bases, with 18 bases between them. This CDR3 contains 17 residues. Looked up from germline, CDR1 is SGHAT and CDR2 is FQNNGV. CDR3 bases: TGTGCCAGCAGCTTAGATCCCGGCTCCCGGGCCGGCAATGAGCAGTTCTTC. Translation: CASSLDPGSRAGNEQFF.

DNA of the CDR3: TGTGCCAGCAGCTCAGGACAGGGGGCAGACCGGGAGCTGTTTTTT. Its protein product is CASSSGQGADRELFF. The chain carries TRBV7-3 and TRBJ2-2; 11 bases fit TRBD1. The CDR3 has 15 amino acids. Trimming removed 4 bases from V and 9 bases from J; junction bases left unmatched: 7. Germline CDR1 reads SGHTA; CDR2 reads FQGTGA.

The J gene is TRBJ1-1, the V gene TRBV6-2 or TRBV6-3, with a weak D call TRBD1 (5 bases). With 7 bases removed from V and 6 bases from J, the gap between germline ends came to 15 bases. This CDR3 region has 13 residues. CDR1 is MNHEY and CDR2 is SVGEGT in the germline V gene. The CDR3 sequence is CASTTTRASEAFF. In nucleotides, the CDR3 is TGTGCCAGCACTACAACCAGGGCTTCTGAAGCTTTCTTT.

The genes are TRBV7-2 and TRBJ2-3; 8 nucleotides line up with TRBD1. The germline CDR1 and CDR2 sequences are SGHTA and FQGNSA. This CDR3 is built from 16 residues. V lost 4 bases, J lost 6 bases, and 12 bases stayed unmatched. CDR3 bases: TGTGCCAGCAGCTATCCCGAGGACAGGGCCCTTGATACGCAGTATTTT. The encoded protein is CASSYPEDRALDTQYF.

The J gene is TRBJ2-5, the V gene TRBV20-1, with D unresolved. The CDR3 is made up of 14 amino acids. The germline V and J ends were trimmed by 1 base and 1 base, with 10 bases remaining between them. CDR1 and CDR2 (germline): DFQATT, SNEGSKA (reference sequence). CDR3 residues: CSARVTGIQETQYF. CDR3 sequence (DNA): TGCAGTGCTAGAGTAACTGGGATCCAAGAGACCCAGTACTTC.

The J gene is TRBJ2-1, the V gene TRBV5-1, with 8 bases identical to TRBD2. V dropped 2 bases and J dropped 12; count of bases not matched to a gene: 10. The CDR3 has 14 residues. In germline, CDR1 is SGHRS, CDR2 YFSETQ. The CDR3 here is CASSFSGGLSTQFF. CDR3 nucleotide sequence: TGCGCCAGCAGCTTCAGCGGGGGCCTTTCCACGCAGTTCTTC.

This clonotype has a single count. The chain carries TRBV19 and TRBJ2-3; TRBD2 matches 8 bases. From germline, CDR1 is LNHDA and CDR2 SQIVND (reference sequence). This CDR3 has 15 residues. The V gene end was trimmed by 5 bases and the J gene end by 5 bases; junction bases not matched to a gene: 9. CDR3 sequence (DNA): TGTGCCAGTAGTGATTTCAACAGCGGGAGAGATACGCAGTATTTT. The encoded protein is CASSDFNSGRDTQYF.

V and J are TRBV30 and TRBJ2-1, with TRBD2 matching 9 bases. This CDR3 is built from 14 residues. Germline CDR1 and CDR2: GTSNPN and SVGIG (reference sequence). Trimming at V came to 5 bases and at J to 4 bases, leaving 6 bases not matched to a gene. DNA of the CDR3: TGTGCCTGGGCTACTAGCGGGCCTTACAATGAGCAGTTCTTC. The encoded protein is CAWATSGPYNEQFF.